The clone carrying this T cell receptor (beta chain) was counted at least ten times. As the template, RNA transcripts were used to amplify TCR beta CDR3 regions. The authors performed first-round RT-PCR with HTBI primers and then a second-round multiplex PCR. TCRdb reprocessed the multiplex PCR reads via MiXCR and lists one record per CDR3 protein. The sample contains roughly 420,000 distinct CDR3 sequences, approximately 21% of which appear only once. This entry belongs to a study of Graves' ophthalmopathy and Graves' hyperthyroidism. Per germline, CDR1 SGHTA and CDR2 FQGNSA. The ends were cut back, 3 bases at V and 5 bases at J, with 11 bases in the middle. CDR3 length equals 15 residues.

J is TRBJ1-6 and V is TRBV7-2, with D perhaps matching TRBD1 (6 bases). Input material: peripheral blood. The TCR sequence derives from a woman under 30 with stable Graves' hyperthyroidism. CDR3 amino acids: CASSFDTGHNSPLHF. CDR3 DNA: TGTGCCAGCAGCTTTGATACAGGGCATAATTCACCCCTCCACTTT. The entire variable domain, with the rest obtained from reference TRBV7-2 and TRBJ1-6, is as follows: GAGVSQSPSNKVTEKGKDVELRCDPISGHTALYWYRQSLGQGLEFLIYFQGNSAPDKSGLPSDRFSAERTGGSVSTLTIQRTQQEDSAVYLCASSFDTGHNSPLHFGNGTRLTVT.